This T cell receptor (beta chain) was observed in a study of blood T cell repertoires in COVID-19. Across the study: Sources were T cells, B-cell-depleted T cells, or PBMCs; the material itself was cDNA or gDNA.

TCRdb's table, derived via immunoSEQ multiplex PCR, lists solely in-frame clones and lacks some. The sample holds under 250,000 clones, approximately 77% seen once. This CDR3 is built from 13 residues. The germline CDR1 and CDR2 sequences are LNHDA and SQIVND (reference sequence). Germline trimming cut 5 bases from V and 13 bases from J; bases unmatched to any gene: 12. The receptor was isolated from a woman of 80 years or more with acute or convalescent COVID-19. Material for sequencing was peripheral blood. V usage is TRBV19 and J usage is TRBJ1-2; 8 positions match TRBD1. CDR3 DNA: TGTGCCAGTAGTCTTAGGGACAGGAGGGTCTTCACCTTC. It translates to CASSLRDRRVFTF.